This T cell receptor (beta chain) was obtained from a study of blood T cell repertoires in COVID-19. Across the study: The samples span acute and convalescent COVID-19 from the United States, Italy and Spain. Sample material is recorded as cDNA or gDNA derived from T cells, B-cell-depleted T cells, or PBMCs.

The CDR3 contains 16 residues. With V trimmed by 3 bases and J by 3 bases, 6 bases remained unmatched. Germline lookup yields CDR1 KGHSH and CDR2 LQKENI. As processed by the authors: Nucleated cell counts were estimated from reference gene primer amplification. Profiled with immunoSEQ multiplex PCR; TCRdb holds only in-frame clones, not every one. V and J calls and clone size are as listed in that table; D and trimming were resolved from the DNA. The table shows roughly 11,000 clones, with 85% occurring only once. Source material: peripheral blood. The TCR sequence derives from a human donor in a cohort sampled during active COVID-19. J is TRBJ1-5 and V is TRBV18; 9 positions match TRBD1. The CDR3 DNA sequence: TGTGCCAGCTCACCTAACAGGGGGCACGACAATCAGCCCCAGCATTTT. Protein product: CASSPNRGHDNQPQHF. Drawing the rest from reference TRBV18 and TRBJ1-5, the complete variable domain is NAGVMQNPRHLVRRRGQEARLRCSPMKGHSHVYWYRQLPEEGLKFMVYLQKENIIDESGMPKERFSAEFPKEGPSILRIQQVVRGDSAAYFCASSPNRGHDNQPQHFGDGTRLSIL.